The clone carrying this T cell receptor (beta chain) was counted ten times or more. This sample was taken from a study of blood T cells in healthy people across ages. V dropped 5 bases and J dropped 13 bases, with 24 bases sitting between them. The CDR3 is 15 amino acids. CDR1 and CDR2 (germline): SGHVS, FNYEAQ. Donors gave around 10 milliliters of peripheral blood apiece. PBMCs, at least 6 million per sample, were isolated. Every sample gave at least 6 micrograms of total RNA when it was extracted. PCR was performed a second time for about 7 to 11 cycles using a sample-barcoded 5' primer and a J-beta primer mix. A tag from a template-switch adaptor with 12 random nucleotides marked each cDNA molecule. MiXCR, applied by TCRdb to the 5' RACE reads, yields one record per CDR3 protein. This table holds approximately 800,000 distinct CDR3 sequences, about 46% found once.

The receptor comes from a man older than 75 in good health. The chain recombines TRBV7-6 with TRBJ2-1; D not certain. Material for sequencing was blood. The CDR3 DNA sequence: TGTGCCAGCAGCAAGTACGTTGGTCCCGCCCTTGGACAGTTCTTC. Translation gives CASSKYVGPALGQFF.